The 5 T cell receptor beta chains in this list originate from one sample, sequenced in a study of blood T cell repertoires in COVID-19. The protocol was immunoSEQ multiplex PCR, while the TCRdb copy is restricted to in-frame clones and leaves out a portion. The sample contains around 150,000 clones, 79% of which appear only once. Sequences were obtained from peripheral blood. The receptor source for this set is a man aged 50 to 59 with active or convalescent COVID-19.

This clone was recorded only once. V is TRBV19 and J is TRBJ1-4; TRBD1 might be the D (5 bases). The V gene's germline CDR1 is LNHDA and CDR2 SQIVND (reference sequence). Trimming stripped 5 bases from V and 0 bases from J, with 16 bases between. The CDR3 spans 17 residues. The CDR3 DNA reads as TGTGCCAGTAGTCAGCCAGCAGGGCCACCAACTAATGAAAAACTGTTTTTT. It specifies CASSQPAGPPTNEKLFF.

V usage is TRBV6-1 and J usage is TRBJ2-3; D call uncertain. The CDR3 is made up of 15 amino acids. V lost 3 bases, J lost 5 bases, and 15 bases lay in between. Looked up from germline, CDR1 is MNHNS and CDR2 is SASEGT. CDR3 region: CASSDPKLFKDTQYF. The CDR3, as DNA: TGTGCCAGCAGTGACCCGAAGCTATTTAAAGATACGCAGTATTTT.

J is TRBJ1-4 and V is TRBV5-1; TRBD1 agrees at 9 bases. The CDR3 length is 13 residues. Per germline, CDR1 SGHRS and CDR2 YFSETQ. Unmatched junction bases numbered 1, after V lost 5 bases and J lost 5 bases. The CDR3 spells CASRGQGNEKLFF. The CDR3 DNA follows: TGCGCCAGCAGAGGACAGGGGAATGAAAAACTGTTTTTT.

The V gene is TRBV27, the J gene TRBJ2-3; TRBD2 aligns across 12 bases. Germline CDR1 reads MNHEY; CDR2 reads SMNVEV (reference sequence). After removal of 3 bases from V and 4 bases from J, the junction contained 14 bases not matched to a gene. CDR3 length: 19 amino acids. CDR3 loop: CASSFKSGGLAGYADTQYF. The CDR3 nucleotides are TGTGCCAGCAGTTTTAAGTCCGGAGGACTAGCGGGATACGCAGATACGCAGTATTTT.

The rearrangement links TRBV9 to TRBJ2-1, with D possibly matching TRBD2 (5 bases). This CDR3 comprises 16 residues. CDR1 and CDR2 from the germline V gene are SGDLS and YYNGEE. The V gene lost 3 bases and the J gene lost 9 bases, with 22 bases spanning the gap. The CDR3 loop reads CASSAQTSLRYGEQFF. CDR3 nucleotides: TGTGCCAGCAGCGCCCAAACTAGTTTGAGGTATGGTGAGCAGTTCTTC. The whole variable domain, remainder taken from reference TRBV9 and TRBJ2-1, is DSGVTQTPKHLITATGQRVTLRCSPRSGDLSVYWYQQSLDQGLQFLIQYYNGEERAKGNILERFSAQQFPDLHSELNLSSLELGDSALYFCASSAQTSLRYGEQFFGPGTRLTVL.